This T cell receptor (beta chain) stems from a study of identical twins. General study points: Twins' surplus sharing was weaker for beta out-of-frame sequences. Cross-sectional statistical analysis was relied on for the conclusions, without the same donors being followed.

This CDR3 contains 14 residues. The germline V gene has CDR1 SGHVS and CDR2 FQNEAQ. V lost 4 bases and J lost 5, with 14 bases in between. MiXCR was run by TCRdb on the 5' RACE reads, yielding one entry per CDR3 protein. The data show 200,000 to 250,000 distinct CDR3 sequences, with roughly 7% seen just once and roughly 3.9% held by the top ten. Comments on this clonotype: The antigen remains unidentified.

Healthy Caucasians, and only they, were the donors. These same data were also listed under a study on yellow fever vaccine responses in identical twins.

The TCR comes from a woman in her late teens or twenties in good health. The J gene is TRBJ2-5, the V gene TRBV7-8, with D perhaps being TRBD1 or TRBD2 (6 bases each). Sequences were obtained from memory (CD45RO+) T cells sorted from blood. CDR3 loop: CASSSLGGMETQYF. DNA of the CDR3: TGTGCCAGCAGCTCATTGGGGGGCATGGAGACCCAGTACTTC.